This T cell receptor (beta chain) was recorded in a study of control samples from healthy donors and cancer patients. Produced via immunoSEQ multiplex PCR; TCRdb's table is partial and in-frame only. The repertoire holds around 68,000 clones, around four fifths seen once, with 2.5% to 3% in the top ten. V lost 4 bases and J 6 bases, leaving 22 bases between the germline ends. CDR1 is SGHRS and CDR2 is YFSETQ in the germline V gene. The CDR3 length is 16 residues. The rearrangement uses TRBV5-1 and TRBJ1-2; D is possibly TRBD1 (5 bases). This clonotype originated in a woman aged 45-60 years with lung cancer. Sequences were obtained from PBMCs. The CDR3 reads CASSESNGAWGDGYTF. As DNA, the CDR3 is TGCGCCAGCAGCGAAAGTAATGGCGCTTGGGGGGATGGCTACACCTTC.